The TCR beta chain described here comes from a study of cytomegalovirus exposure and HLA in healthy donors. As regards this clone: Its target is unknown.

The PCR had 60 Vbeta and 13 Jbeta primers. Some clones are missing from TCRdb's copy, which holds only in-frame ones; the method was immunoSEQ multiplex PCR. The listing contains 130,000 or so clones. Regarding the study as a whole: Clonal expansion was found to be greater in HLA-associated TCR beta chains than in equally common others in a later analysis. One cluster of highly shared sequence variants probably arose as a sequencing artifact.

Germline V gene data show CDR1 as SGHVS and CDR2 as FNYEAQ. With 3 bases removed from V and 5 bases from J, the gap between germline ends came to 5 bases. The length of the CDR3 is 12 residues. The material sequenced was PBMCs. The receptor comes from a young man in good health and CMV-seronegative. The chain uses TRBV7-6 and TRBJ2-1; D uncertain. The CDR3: CASSFSNNEQFF. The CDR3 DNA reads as TGTGCCAGCAGCTTTTCCAACAATGAGCAGTTCTTC. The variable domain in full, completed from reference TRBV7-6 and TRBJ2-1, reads GAGVSQSPRYKVTKRGQDVALRCDPISGHVSLYWYRQALGQGPEFLTYFNYEAQQDKSGLPNDRFSAERPEGSISTLTIQRTEQRDSAMYRCASSFSNNEQFFGPGTRLTVL.